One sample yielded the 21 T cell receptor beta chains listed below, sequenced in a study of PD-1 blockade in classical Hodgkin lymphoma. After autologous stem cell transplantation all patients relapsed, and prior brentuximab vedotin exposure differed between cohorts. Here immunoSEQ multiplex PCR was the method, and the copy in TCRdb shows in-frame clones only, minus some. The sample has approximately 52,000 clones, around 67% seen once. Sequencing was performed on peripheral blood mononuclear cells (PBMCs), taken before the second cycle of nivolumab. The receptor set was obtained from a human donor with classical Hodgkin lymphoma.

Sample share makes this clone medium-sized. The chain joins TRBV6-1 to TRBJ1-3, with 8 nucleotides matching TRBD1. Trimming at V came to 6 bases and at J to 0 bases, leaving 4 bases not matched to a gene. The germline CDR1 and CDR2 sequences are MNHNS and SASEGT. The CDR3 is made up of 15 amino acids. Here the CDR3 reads CASSEDRVSGNTIYF. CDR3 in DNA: TGTGCCAGCAGCGAGGACAGGGTCTCTGGAAACACCATATATTTT.

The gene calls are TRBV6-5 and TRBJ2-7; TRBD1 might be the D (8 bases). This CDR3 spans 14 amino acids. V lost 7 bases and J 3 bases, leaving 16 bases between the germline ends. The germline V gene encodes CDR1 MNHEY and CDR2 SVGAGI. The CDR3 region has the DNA TGTGCCAGCAATACAGGGGGGGGTGTCTACGAGCAGTACTTC. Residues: CASNTGGGVYEQYF.

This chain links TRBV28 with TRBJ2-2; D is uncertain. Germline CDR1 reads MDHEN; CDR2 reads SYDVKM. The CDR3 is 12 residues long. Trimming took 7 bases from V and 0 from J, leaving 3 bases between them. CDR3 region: CASTANTGELFF. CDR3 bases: TGTGCCAGCACGGCGAACACCGGGGAGCTGTTTTTT.

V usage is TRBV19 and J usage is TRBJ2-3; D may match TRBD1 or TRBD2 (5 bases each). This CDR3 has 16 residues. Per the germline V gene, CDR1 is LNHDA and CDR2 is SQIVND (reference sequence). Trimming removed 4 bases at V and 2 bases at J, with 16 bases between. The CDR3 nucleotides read TGTGCCAGTAGTACGACCGGGACCCTTCACACAGATACGCAGTATTTT. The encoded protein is CASSTTGTLHTDTQYF.

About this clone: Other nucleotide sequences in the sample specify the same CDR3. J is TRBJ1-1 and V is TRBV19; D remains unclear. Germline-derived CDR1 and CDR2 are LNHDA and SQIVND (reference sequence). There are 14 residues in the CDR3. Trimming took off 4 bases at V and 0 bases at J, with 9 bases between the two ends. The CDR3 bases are TGTGCCAGTAGTACAGGACGGCTGAACACTGAAGCTTTCTTT. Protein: CASSTGRLNTEAFF.

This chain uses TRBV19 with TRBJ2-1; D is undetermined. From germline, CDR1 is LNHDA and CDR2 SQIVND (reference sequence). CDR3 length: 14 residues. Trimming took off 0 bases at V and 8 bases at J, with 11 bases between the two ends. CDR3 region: CASSIDSLVYEQFF. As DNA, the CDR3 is TGTGCCAGTAGTATAGATTCCCTAGTCTATGAGCAGTTCTTC.

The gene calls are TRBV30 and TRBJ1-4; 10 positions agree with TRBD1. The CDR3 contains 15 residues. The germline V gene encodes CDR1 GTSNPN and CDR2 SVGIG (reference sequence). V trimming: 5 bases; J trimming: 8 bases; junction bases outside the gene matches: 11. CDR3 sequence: CAWGTSTGGAEKLFF. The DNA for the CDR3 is TGTGCCTGGGGGACTTCGACAGGGGGCGCGGAAAAACTGTTTTTT. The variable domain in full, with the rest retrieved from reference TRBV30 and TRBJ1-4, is SQTIHQWPATLVQPVGSPLSLECTVEGTSNPNLYWYRQAAGRGLQLLFYSVGIGQISSEVPQNLSASRPQDRQFILSSKKLLLSDSGFYLCAWGTSTGGAEKLFFGSGTQLSVL.

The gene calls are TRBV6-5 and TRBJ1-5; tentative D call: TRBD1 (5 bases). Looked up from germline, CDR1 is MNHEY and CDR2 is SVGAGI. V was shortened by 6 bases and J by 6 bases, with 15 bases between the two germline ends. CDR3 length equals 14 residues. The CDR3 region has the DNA TGTGCCAGCAGGGGGGACCCTCGCGGTCAGCCCCAGCATTTT. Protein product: CASRGDPRGQPQHF.

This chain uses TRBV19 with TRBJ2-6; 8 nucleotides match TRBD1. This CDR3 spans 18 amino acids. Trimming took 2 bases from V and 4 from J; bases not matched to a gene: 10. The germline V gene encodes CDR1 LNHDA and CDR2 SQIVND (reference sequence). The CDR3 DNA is TGTGCCAGTAGTATAAGAGGGCAGGGGGCGCTAGGGGCCAACGTCCTGACTTTC. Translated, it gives CASSIRGQGALGANVLTF.

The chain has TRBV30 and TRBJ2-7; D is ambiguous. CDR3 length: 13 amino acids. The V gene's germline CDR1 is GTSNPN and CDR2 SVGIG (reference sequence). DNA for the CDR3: TGTGCGGTGGCTCCGGTGGGGTCCTACGAGCAGTACTTC. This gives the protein CAVAPVGSYEQYF.

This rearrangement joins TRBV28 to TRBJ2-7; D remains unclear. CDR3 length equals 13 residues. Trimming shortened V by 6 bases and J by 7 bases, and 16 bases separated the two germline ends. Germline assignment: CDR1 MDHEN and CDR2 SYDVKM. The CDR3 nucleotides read TGTGCCAGCAGACAAACTGCCCAATGGGAGCAGTACTTC. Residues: CASRQTAQWEQYF.

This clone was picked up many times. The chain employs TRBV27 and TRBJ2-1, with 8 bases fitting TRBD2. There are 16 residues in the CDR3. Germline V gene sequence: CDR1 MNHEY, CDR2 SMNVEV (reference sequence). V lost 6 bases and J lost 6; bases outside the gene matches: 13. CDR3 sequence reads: CASREGPAGVLNEQFF. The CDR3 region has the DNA TGTGCCAGCAGAGAAGGGCCAGCGGGAGTCCTCAATGAGCAGTTCTTC.

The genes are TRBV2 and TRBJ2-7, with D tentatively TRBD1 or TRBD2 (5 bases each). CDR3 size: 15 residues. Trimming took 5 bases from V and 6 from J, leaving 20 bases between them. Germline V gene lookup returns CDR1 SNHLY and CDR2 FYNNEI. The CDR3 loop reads CASSRGQPWLGEQYF. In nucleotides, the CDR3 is TGTGCCAGCAGTCGGGGCCAGCCATGGCTCGGCGAGCAGTACTTC.

The DNA of the CDR3 is TGTGCCAGCAGTCTTACTGGACAGGGCTACCCCAATCAGCCCCAGCATTTT. Translating gives CASSLTGQGYPNQPQHF. The chain carries TRBV28 and TRBJ1-5; TRBD1 matches 8 bases. CDR1 is MDHEN and CDR2 is SYDVKM in the germline V gene. The CDR3 runs 17 residues. Trimming at V came to 5 bases and at J to 3 bases, leaving 12 bases not matched to a gene.

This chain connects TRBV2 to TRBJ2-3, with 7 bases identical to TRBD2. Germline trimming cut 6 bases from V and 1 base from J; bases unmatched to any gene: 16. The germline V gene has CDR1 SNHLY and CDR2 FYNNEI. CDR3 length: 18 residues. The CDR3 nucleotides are TGTGCCAGCAGAGTAGACTACCCGGGGGAGGGCCGCACAGATACGCAGTATTTT. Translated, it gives CASRVDYPGEGRTDTQYF.

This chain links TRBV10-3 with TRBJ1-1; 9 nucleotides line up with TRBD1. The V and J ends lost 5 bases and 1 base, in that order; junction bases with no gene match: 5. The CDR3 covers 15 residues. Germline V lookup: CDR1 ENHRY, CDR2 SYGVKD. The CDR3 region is CAISSGTGTNTEAFF. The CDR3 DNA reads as TGTGCCATCAGTTCCGGGACAGGGACGAACACTGAAGCTTTCTTT.

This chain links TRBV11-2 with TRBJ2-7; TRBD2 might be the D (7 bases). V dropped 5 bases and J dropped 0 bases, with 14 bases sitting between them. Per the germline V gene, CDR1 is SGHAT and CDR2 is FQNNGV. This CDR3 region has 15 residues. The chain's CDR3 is CASSRGAGSSYEQYF. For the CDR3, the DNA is TGTGCCAGCAGCCGGGGGGCAGGAAGCTCCTACGAGCAGTACTTC.

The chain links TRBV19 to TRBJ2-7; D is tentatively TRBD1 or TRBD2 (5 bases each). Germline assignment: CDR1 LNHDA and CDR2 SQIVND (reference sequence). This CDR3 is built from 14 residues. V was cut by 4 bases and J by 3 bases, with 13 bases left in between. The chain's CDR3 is CASSTGRLNYEQYF. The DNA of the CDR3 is TGTGCCAGTAGTACGGGACGGCTTAACTACGAGCAGTACTTC.

The CDR3, as DNA: TGTGCCAGCAGCTTAGTGGGGATTACTAACTATGGCTACACCTTC. It translates to CASSLVGITNYGYTF. This rearrangement joins TRBV7-2 to TRBJ1-2, with D uncertain. The germline CDR1 and CDR2 sequences are SGHTA and FQGNSA. Trimming shortened V by 1 base and J by 0 bases, and 9 bases separated the two germline ends. The CDR3 runs 15 residues.

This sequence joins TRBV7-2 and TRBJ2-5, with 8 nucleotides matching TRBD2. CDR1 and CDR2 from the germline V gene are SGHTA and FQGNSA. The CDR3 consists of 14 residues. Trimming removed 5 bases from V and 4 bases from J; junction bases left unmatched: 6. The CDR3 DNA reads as TGTGCCAGCAGCGTCCGCGGGGGGCTAGAGACCCAGTACTTC. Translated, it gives CASSVRGGLETQYF.

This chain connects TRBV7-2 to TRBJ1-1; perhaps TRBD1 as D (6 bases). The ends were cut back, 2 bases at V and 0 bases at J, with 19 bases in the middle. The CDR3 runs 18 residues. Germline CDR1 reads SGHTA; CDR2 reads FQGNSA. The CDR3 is CASSLNRARVVMNTEAFF. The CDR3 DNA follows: TGTGCCAGCAGCTTAAACAGGGCCAGGGTTGTTATGAACACTGAAGCTTTCTTT.